This passage covers 7 T cell receptor beta chains from one sample sequenced in a study of blood T cells in healthy people across ages. A second PCR, run for about 7 to 11 cycles, used a sample-barcoded 5' primer plus a J-beta primer mix. MiXCR, applied by TCRdb to the 5' RACE reads, yields one record per CDR3 protein. The sample carries about 1.8 million distinct CDR3 sequences, 49% recorded once. The material sequenced was blood. These receptors all stem from a woman between 40 and 50 years old in good health.

This clonotype came up a few times. The chain uses TRBV10-3 and TRBJ2-5; 8 bases map to TRBD2. In germline, CDR1 is ENHRY, CDR2 SYGVKD. CDR3 size: 16 residues. V gave up 3 bases and J gave up 2 bases; unmatched junction bases: 8. CDR3 bases: TGTGCCATCAGTGACGACCCGGGGGGGTCTCAAGAGACCCAGTACTTC. This encodes CAISDDPGGSQETQYF.

This clonotype has more than one count but fewer than ten. The J gene is TRBJ2-1, the V gene TRBV6-2 or TRBV6-3; perhaps TRBD1 as D (5 bases). Germline V lookup: CDR1 MNHEY, CDR2 SVGEGT. Trimming stripped 5 bases from V and 4 bases from J, with 9 bases between. CDR3 length: 13 amino acids. The CDR3 spells CASSRGPYNEQFF. The CDR3 DNA reads as TGTGCCAGCAGTAGGGGCCCATACAATGAGCAGTTCTTC.

The V gene is TRBV5-1, the J gene TRBJ2-6; perhaps TRBD2 as D (6 bases). The germline V gene encodes CDR1 SGHRS and CDR2 YFSETQ. Trimming removed 5 bases at V and 2 bases at J, with 14 bases between. The CDR3 covers 16 residues. CDR3 region: CASSRETKPGANVLTF. CDR3 DNA sequence: TGCGCCAGCAGTCGGGAGACGAAACCTGGGGCCAACGTCCTGACTTTC.

V is TRBV6-1 and J is TRBJ2-5; 9 bases are a match to TRBD1. V was clipped by 0 bases and J by 4 bases; unmatched bases: 12. CDR3 length: 18 residues. Per germline, CDR1 MNHNS and CDR2 SASEGT. The CDR3, as DNA: TGTGCCAGCAGTGAAGCGCTTCGTTTGAGACAGGGGGGAGAGACCCAGTACTTC. Residues: CASSEALRLRQGGETQYF.

This clonotype was observed a few times. The chain recombines TRBV7-9 with TRBJ1-4, with a possible D match to TRBD1 (5 bases). Germline V gene lookup returns CDR1 SEHNR and CDR2 FQNEAQ (reference sequence). The ends were cut back, 5 bases at V and 0 bases at J, with 10 bases in the middle. The CDR3 runs 15 residues. DNA of the CDR3: TGTGCCAGCAGCCCTGGGGGGGCAACTAATGAAAAACTGTTTTTT. Translation: CASSPGGATNEKLFF.

V gene TRBV4-2 combines with J gene TRBJ2-7; D perhaps matches TRBD2 (5 bases). This CDR3 has 15 residues. Germline V CDR1 and CDR2: LGHNA, YNFKEQ. V was cut by 2 bases and J by 0 bases, with 11 bases left in between. The CDR3: CASSQLSGSSYEQYF. The CDR3 region has the DNA TGTGCCAGCAGCCAACTCAGCGGTTCCTCCTACGAGCAGTACTTC.

The rearrangement uses TRBV5-6 and TRBJ2-7; no clear D gene. This CDR3 spans 15 amino acids. V was clipped by 0 bases and J by 3 bases, with 13 bases between them. The germline CDR1 and CDR2 sequences are SGHDT and YYEEEE. CDR3 in amino acids: CASSLGGQILYEQYF. The DNA of the CDR3 is TGTGCCAGCAGCTTGGGAGGTCAGATTCTCTACGAGCAGTACTTC.